This passage covers 14 T cell receptor beta chains from one sample sequenced in a study of T cell repertoires in cytomegalovirus infection. MiXCR, applied by TCRdb to the reads, yields one record per CDR3 protein. The sample comprises about 770,000 distinct CDR3 sequences, about 28% of which are singletons, and 10% to 15% rests with the top ten. These receptors' antigens are unknown. The material sequenced was cultured CD8+ T cells from PBMCs, taken from culture after CMV antigen stimulation. Receptor source: a human donor in good health (CMV status not recorded). Some clones in this sample may be carry-over from other donors' samples.

This chain connects TRBV7-9 to TRBJ2-2, with D uncertain. CDR3 length: 12 amino acids. Per germline, CDR1 SEHNR and CDR2 FQNEAQ (reference sequence). Trimming stripped 4 bases from V and 13 bases from J, with 13 bases between. The CDR3 coding sequence is TGTGCCAGCAGCTCCGCCCGACCCGGGCTGTTTTTT. Protein: CASSSARPGLFF. Complete variable domain (other parts from reference TRBV7-9 and TRBJ2-2): DTGVSQNPRHKITKRGQNVTFRCDPISEHNRLYWYRQTLGQGPEFLTYFQNEAQLEKSRLLSDRFSAERPKGSFSTLEIQRTEQGDSAMYLCASSSARPGLFFGEGSRLTVL.

The CDR3 here is CASSSLAYEQFF. CDR3 in DNA: TGCGCCAGCAGCTCGCTAGCCTATGAGCAGTTCTTC. The chain recombines TRBV4-1 with TRBJ2-1; possible D gene TRBD2, 5 bases. There are 12 residues in the CDR3. V lost 5 bases, J lost 8 bases, and 10 bases lay in between. Germline V lookup: CDR1 MGHRA, CDR2 YSYEKL.

In its sample, this clonotype was seen a few times. The chain couples TRBV27 to TRBJ1-4; 7 positions agree with TRBD1. Germline values: CDR1 MNHEY, CDR2 SMNVEV (reference sequence). This CDR3 region has 16 residues. The V gene end was trimmed by 4 bases and the J gene end by 8 bases; junction bases not matched to a gene: 13. The CDR3 sequence: CASSSTGWGSDEKLFF. The CDR3, as DNA: TGTGCCAGCAGTTCGACAGGGTGGGGCTCGGACGAAAAACTGTTTTTT. The whole variable domain, remainder taken from reference TRBV27 and TRBJ1-4, is EAQVTQNPRYLITVTGKKLTVTCSQNMNHEYMSWYRQDPGLGLRQIYYSMNVEVTDKGDVPEGYKVSRKEKRNFPLILESPSPNQTSLYFCASSSTGWGSDEKLFFGSGTQLSVL.

There are a few counts of this clonotype. The V and J genes are TRBV28 and TRBJ1-1; D gene unclear. The V gene lost 11 bases and the J gene lost 1 base, with 14 bases spanning the gap. CDR3 length equals 13 residues. Germline V lookup: CDR1 MDHEN, CDR2 SYDVKM. The CDR3 sequence: CAASGRSNTEAFF. The CDR3 DNA reads as TGTGCCGCGTCCGGACGATCGAACACTGAAGCTTTCTTT.

In this sample, this clonotype turned up many times. This chain joins TRBV6-2 or TRBV6-3 and TRBJ1-2; D remains unclear. The CDR3 is 13 residues long. Per germline, CDR1 MNHEY and CDR2 SVGEGT. V gave up 0 bases and J gave up 3 bases, with 5 bases separating them. Here the CDR3 DNA reads TGTGCCAGCAGTTACTCGGAGGACTATGGCTACACCTTC. Protein: CASSYSEDYGYTF.

This clonotype was seen many times. The chain combines TRBV9 with TRBJ2-7; either TRBD1 or TRBD2 may supply D (5 bases each). The V gene lost 3 bases and the J gene lost 1 base, with 11 bases spanning the gap. The CDR3 is 14 amino acids. CDR1 and CDR2 (germline): SGDLS, YYNGEE. The CDR3 coding sequence is TGTGCCAGCAGCGCCCGGGACCGATCCTACGAGCAGTACTTC. Translating it yields CASSARDRSYEQYF.

This rearrangement joins TRBV12-3 or TRBV12-4 to TRBJ2-5; 13 bases are a match to TRBD2. This CDR3 comprises 15 residues. Trimming cost V 6 bases and J 4 bases; bases outside gene matches: 5. The CDR3 here is CASRLLAGGGETQYF. The CDR3 DNA follows: TGTGCCAGCAGACTACTAGCGGGGGGGGGAGAGACCCAGTACTTC.

CDR3 in DNA: TGTGCCAGCAGCGGTAGGACCCTGGGACAGGAGGCATACACTGAAGCTTTCTTT. This encodes CASSGRTLGQEAYTEAFF. The genes are TRBV7-9 and TRBJ1-1, with 8 nucleotides matching TRBD1. There are 18 residues in the CDR3. Germline assignment: CDR1 SEHNR and CDR2 FQNEAQ (reference sequence). V dropped 5 bases and J dropped 3; count of bases not matched to a gene: 17.

This clonotype was detected many times. The J gene is TRBJ1-5, the V gene TRBV27, with D tentatively TRBD1 (6 bases). V dropped 9 bases and J dropped 7 bases, with 25 bases sitting between them. This CDR3 has 16 amino acids. Germline V gives CDR1 MNHEY, CDR2 SMNVEV (reference sequence). DNA of the CDR3: TGTGCCAGTCGAAGGGGGTGGGGTGATCGTAACCAGCCCCAGCATTTT. It encodes CASRRGWGDRNQPQHF.

This chain joins TRBV7-8 and TRBJ2-3; 8 bases fit TRBD2. The CDR3 covers 14 residues. The V gene's germline CDR1 is SGHVS and CDR2 FQNEAQ. Trimming removed 8 bases from V and 2 bases from J; junction bases left unmatched: 6. The CDR3 region has the DNA TGTGCCAGCCGTAGCGGGACGCACACAGATACGCAGTATTTT. This translates into CASRSGTHTDTQYF.

This clonotype was detected many times. The chain joins TRBV6-1 to TRBJ2-7; 10 bases line up with TRBD2. Germline CDR1 is MNHNS and CDR2 is SASEGT. The length of the CDR3 is 15 residues. V trimming: 5 bases; J trimming: 1 base; junction bases outside the gene matches: 5. CDR3 bases: TGTGCCAGCAGTCACCTAGCGGGGGCATCCTACGAGCAGTACTTC. This encodes CASSHLAGASYEQYF.

V and J are TRBV6-5 and TRBJ1-1; tentatively, D is TRBD1 (6 bases). This CDR3 region has 16 residues. Germline V gene sequence: CDR1 MNHEY, CDR2 SVGAGI. The germline V and J ends were trimmed by 5 bases and 6 bases, with 22 bases remaining between them. The CDR3 spells CASSLPYNTGNSEAFF. CDR3 coding DNA: TGTGCCAGCAGTCTACCCTACAACACAGGGAATTCTGAAGCTTTCTTT.

This clonotype came up once. The chain links TRBV20-1 to TRBJ2-2; 8 nucleotides line up with TRBD1. The CDR3 length is 15 residues. Germline trimming cut 2 bases from V and 4 bases from J; bases unmatched to any gene: 6. Germline V gives CDR1 DFQATT, CDR2 SNEGSKA (reference sequence). The CDR3 protein is CSARPGQAGTGELFF. The DNA of the CDR3 is TGCAGTGCTAGACCGGGACAGGCGGGCACCGGGGAGCTGTTTTTT.

This clonotype was observed at least ten times. The rearrangement links TRBV19 to TRBJ2-5; TRBD1 agrees at 7 bases. This CDR3 is built from 15 residues. Germline V lookup: CDR1 LNHDA, CDR2 SQIVND (reference sequence). V gave up 1 base and J gave up 2 bases; unmatched junction bases: 4. The CDR3 sequence is CASSIGGGPQETQYF. The CDR3 DNA reads as TGTGCCAGTAGTATAGGAGGGGGCCCTCAAGAGACCCAGTACTTC.